Shown below are 17 T cell receptor beta chains from a single sample sequenced in a study of shared clonotypes between healthy human individuals. TCRdb's copy holds only in-frame clones and misses some; the assay was immunoSEQ multiplex PCR. Among roughly 1,000,000 clones listed, 75% to 85% were seen once. Input material: memory CD4+ T cells from PBMCs. Specified subset: CD45RA-negative fraction. These receptors were collected from a man between 18 and 35 years old in good health. Some clones in this sample may be carry-over from other donors' samples.

This clone was detected only once. This chain connects TRBV9 to TRBJ2-7; D unclear. Between the trimmed V and J ends, which lost 0 bases and 0 bases, there was a span of 7 bases. CDR3 length: 14 residues. CDR1 and CDR2 (germline): SGDLS, YYNGEE. The CDR3 DNA sequence: TGTGCCAGCAGCGTAGCCGTGCCCTCCTACGAGCAGTACTTC. Protein: CASSVAVPSYEQYF.

This chain uses TRBV28 with TRBJ1-2; D is uncertain. In germline, CDR1 is MDHEN, CDR2 SYDVKM. The CDR3 is made up of 15 amino acids. V lost 2 bases and J 4 bases, leaving 14 bases between the germline ends. CDR3 residues: CASSLERRLSYGYTF. The CDR3, as DNA: TGTGCCAGCAGTTTAGAGAGGAGGCTCTCCTATGGCTACACCTTC.

This chain links TRBV6-1 with TRBJ1-1, with D possibly being TRBD1 (5 bases). Between the trimmed V and J ends, which lost 4 bases and 0 bases, there was a span of 12 bases. Germline V lookup: CDR1 MNHNS, CDR2 SASEGT. CDR3 length equals 15 residues. The CDR3 DNA reads as TGTGCCAGCAGTGGCAGGGACGGCATGAACACTGAAGCTTTCTTT. This translates into CASSGRDGMNTEAFF.

V gene TRBV5-4 combines with J gene TRBJ2-7; D is possibly TRBD1 or TRBD2 (5 bases each). Trimming took 4 bases from V and 0 from J, leaving 17 bases between them. In germline, CDR1 is SGHNT, CDR2 YYREEE (reference sequence). CDR3 length: 16 amino acids. CDR3 bases: TGTGCCAGCAGCAGGGTGGGGCGGGCCAGCTCCTACGAGCAGTACTTC. It specifies CASSRVGRASSYEQYF.

The chain couples TRBV4-1 to TRBJ2-7; the match to TRBD1 covers 9 bases. V lost 1 base to trimming and J lost 4 bases; unmatched junction nucleotides: 8. The germline gives CDR1 MGHRA, CDR2 YSYEKL. The CDR3 has 16 residues. The CDR3 DNA follows: TGCGCCAGCAGCCAAGGTGGGACAGGGTCGATGTACGAGCAGTACTTC. Amino acid sequence: CASSQGGTGSMYEQYF.

The chain employs TRBV5-1 and TRBJ2-7, with 8 nucleotides matching TRBD1. The V gene's germline CDR1 is SGHRS and CDR2 YFSETQ. The CDR3 is made up of 14 amino acids. The V segment lost 4 bases and the J segment 0 bases; nucleotides outside the gene matches: 3. In nucleotides, the CDR3 is TGCGCCAGCAGCACAGGGGGAGGCTCCTACGAGCAGTACTTC. Translating it yields CASSTGGGSYEQYF.

This clone was observed a handful of times. The chain uses TRBV7-9 and TRBJ2-2; no clear D. The CDR3 covers 11 residues. Germline CDR1 SEHNR, CDR2 FQNEAQ (reference sequence). V dropped 3 bases and J dropped 7 bases, with 3 bases sitting between them. The CDR3 here is CASSLDGELFF. The CDR3 region has the DNA TGTGCCAGCAGCTTGGACGGGGAGCTGTTTTTT.

J is TRBJ1-1 and V is TRBV4-1; 9 bases fit TRBD1. Per germline, CDR1 MGHRA and CDR2 YSYEKL. V was pared by 4 bases and J by 1 base, with 4 bases of the junction left unmatched. The CDR3 is made up of 15 amino acids. The CDR3 nucleotides read TGCGCCAGCAGCCTCCGGGACAGGGAGAACACTGAAGCTTTCTTT. It specifies CASSLRDRENTEAFF.

The rearrangement uses TRBV2 and TRBJ1-5; TRBD1 agrees at 8 bases. Germline CDR1 SNHLY, CDR2 FYNNEI. The CDR3 is made up of 13 amino acids. The V segment lost 8 bases and the J segment 7 bases; nucleotides outside the gene matches: 7. DNA of the CDR3: TGTGCCAGCGTCGACAGGGGCGGCCAGCCCCAGCATTTT. This gives the protein CASVDRGGQPQHF.

The CDR3 region is CASSLGQVIDTQYF. CDR3 DNA: TGCGCCAGCAGCTTGGGACAGGTTATAGATACGCAGTATTTT. This chain joins TRBV5-1 and TRBJ2-3, with TRBD1 as a possible D gene (6 bases). Germline assignment: CDR1 SGHRS and CDR2 YFSETQ. The CDR3 is 14 residues long. V was cut by 0 bases and J by 5 bases, with 10 bases left in between.

The genes are TRBV18 and TRBJ1-1, with D uncertain. V was trimmed by 3 bases and J by 2 bases, leaving 16 bases between them. This CDR3 is built from 16 residues. Germline CDR1 KGHSH, CDR2 LQKENI. The CDR3 region is CASSPSGIRVNTEAFF. DNA for the CDR3: TGTGCCAGCTCACCCAGCGGTATTAGGGTCAACACTGAAGCTTTCTTT.

V usage is TRBV6-1 and J usage is TRBJ2-7; a possible D gene is TRBD1 (6 bases). This CDR3 has 14 residues. Germline lookup yields CDR1 MNHNS and CDR2 SASEGT. V was clipped by 5 bases and J by 9 bases, with 20 bases between them. CDR3 residues: CASSTTPSGVAQYF. DNA of the CDR3: TGTGCCAGCAGTACGACCCCCTCAGGGGTGGCGCAGTACTTC.

This sequence joins TRBV9 and TRBJ2-7; D gene ambiguous. CDR1 and CDR2 (germline): SGDLS, YYNGEE. This CDR3 has 14 residues. V gave up 0 bases and J gave up 2 bases, with 9 bases separating them. The CDR3 bases are TGTGCCAGCAGCGTAGCTCTAGGAACCTACGAGCAGTACTTC. Its translation: CASSVALGTYEQYF.

The chain employs TRBV19 and TRBJ2-3; no clear D. The CDR3 loop spans 14 amino acids. The V gene lost 1 base and the J gene lost 3 bases, with 8 bases spanning the gap. The germline V gene encodes CDR1 LNHDA and CDR2 SQIVND (reference sequence). The DNA for the CDR3 is TGTGCCAGTAGTATAGGAGGCTTTACAGATACGCAGTATTTT. This translates into CASSIGGFTDTQYF.

As regards this clone: Other DNA sequences in the sample encode the same CDR3. This chain links TRBV19 with TRBJ1-4, with D possibly matching TRBD1 (5 bases). The germline V and J ends were trimmed by 9 bases and 8 bases, with 10 bases remaining between them. Germline V gene data show CDR1 as LNHDA and CDR2 as SQIVND (reference sequence). The CDR3 is 11 amino acids. The CDR3 spells CASKRGEKLFF. The CDR3 DNA reads TGTGCCAGCAAGCGGGGCGAAAAACTGTTTTTT.

This sequence joins TRBV4-3 and TRBJ2-2, with 9 bases aligning to TRBD2. Trimming removed 1 base from V and 9 bases from J; junction bases left unmatched: 21. The germline V gene encodes CDR1 LGHNA and CDR2 YSLEER. The CDR3 totals 20 residues. CDR3 protein: CASSQVWGGSGSFGFRELFF. In nucleotides, the CDR3 is TGCGCCAGCAGCCAAGTCTGGGGGGGTAGCGGGAGTTTTGGGTTCCGGGAGCTGTTTTTT.

The chain has TRBV6-1 and TRBJ2-3, with 15 bases lining up with TRBD2. The CDR3 runs to 15 residues. Germline trimming cut 7 bases from V and 5 bases from J; bases unmatched to any gene: 4. Germline CDR1 and CDR2: MNHNS and SASEGT. CDR3 sequence (DNA): TGTGCCAGCAAGGGACTAGCGGGAGGTGGAGATACGCAGTATTTT. It translates to CASKGLAGGGDTQYF.